The 5 T cell receptor beta chains below were found in one sample sequenced in a study of spatial heterogeneity in lung cancer. Notes on the study in general: Higher tumor mutation counts went along with higher counts of expanded intratumoral alpha and beta TCRs.

Time point described: sample taken at primary tumor resection. TCRdb analysed the 5' RACE reads with MiXCR anew, one entry per CDR3 protein. There are 8,700 or so distinct CDR3 sequences in the sample; more than 13% occur only once, and 13% to 15% lies in the top ten. Antigens of these TCRs are unknown. Source: lung tumor tissue, taken at surgery. The receptors shown here come from a male donor with early-stage non-small cell lung cancer.

This clonotype has at least ten counts. The rearrangement uses TRBV3-1 and TRBJ1-5; TRBD1 agrees at 7 bases. CDR1 LGHDT and CDR2 YNNKEL come from the germline V gene (reference sequence). V dropped 5 bases and J dropped 4; count of bases not matched to a gene: 8. The CDR3 consists of 15 residues. The CDR3 DNA sequence: TGTGCCAGCAGCGAAGGGAGGGGGCAAAATCAGCCCCAGCATTTT. Protein: CASSEGRGQNQPQHF.

Many counts were recorded for this clonotype. The chain links TRBV3-1 to TRBJ1-5; D is uncertain. CDR3 length equals 13 residues. The V gene lost 4 bases and the J gene lost 5 bases, with 9 bases spanning the gap. From germline, CDR1 is LGHDT and CDR2 YNNKEL (reference sequence). The CDR3 sequence: CASSPQRDQPQHF. CDR3 nucleotides: TGTGCCAGCAGCCCACAGCGGGATCAGCCCCAGCATTTT.

This clonotype was detected ten times or more. The J gene is TRBJ2-6, the V gene TRBV2; D uncertain. The CDR3 runs to 13 residues. Trimming removed 8 bases at V and 0 bases at J, with 5 bases between. The germline V gene encodes CDR1 SNHLY and CDR2 FYNNEI. The CDR3 is CASGVSGANVLTF. Here the CDR3 DNA reads TGTGCCAGCGGAGTCTCTGGGGCCAACGTCCTGACTTTC.

This clonotype has a count of ten or more. The rearrangement uses TRBV11-2 and TRBJ2-3; 7 bases align to TRBD2. This CDR3 has 13 amino acids. Germline V gene data show CDR1 as SGHAT and CDR2 as FQNNGV. Trimming cost V 2 bases and J 5 bases; bases outside gene matches: 1. CDR3 loop: CASSLLAEDTQYF. The CDR3 DNA reads TGTGCCAGCAGCTTACTAGCGGAAGATACGCAGTATTTT. Based on the CDR3 plus reference TRBV11-2 and TRBJ2-3, the full variable domain is EAGVAQSPRYKIIEKRQSVAFWCNPISGHATLYWYQQILGQGPKLLIQFQNNGVVDDSQLPKDRFSAERLKGVDSTLKIQPAKLEDSAVYLCASSLLAEDTQYFGPGTRLTVL.

This sequence joins TRBV20-1 and TRBJ1-1; D is ambiguous. Trimming took 6 bases from V and 1 from J, leaving 9 bases between them. Germline CDR1 reads DFQATT; CDR2 reads SNEGSKA (reference sequence). The CDR3 covers 12 residues. The CDR3 nucleotides read TGCAGTGCCGGTTCTGCGAACACTGAAGCTTTCTTT. The encoded protein is CSAGSANTEAFF.